Reported below is one T cell receptor (beta chain). This sample is part of a study of blood T cell repertoires in COVID-19. Study details: Acute-phase and convalescent COVID-19 samples originated in the United States, Italy and Spain. PBMCs, B-cell-depleted T cells, or T cells were the source of the cDNA or gDNA that made up the material.

Enrollees, about 18 to 100 years old, lived in 24 US areas. Membership in each cohort depended on participant-reported clinical history. The data were produced by immunoSEQ multiplex PCR, yet TCRdb's version contains in-frame clones alone and is incomplete. The sample holds 230,000 or so clones, 70% to 90% seen once. V lost 3 bases, J lost 8 bases, and 13 bases lay in between. The length of the CDR3 is 13 residues. Germline CDR1 and CDR2: SEHNR and FQNEAQ (reference sequence). The clonotype comes from a middle-aged woman with acute COVID-19. The material sequenced was PBMCs or T cells enriched from blood (not recorded which). This rearrangement joins TRBV7-9 to TRBJ1-1, with D unresolved. CDR3: CASSLGPGGEAFF. In nucleotides, the CDR3 is TGTGCCAGCAGCTTGGGTCCGGGTGGAGAAGCTTTCTTT.